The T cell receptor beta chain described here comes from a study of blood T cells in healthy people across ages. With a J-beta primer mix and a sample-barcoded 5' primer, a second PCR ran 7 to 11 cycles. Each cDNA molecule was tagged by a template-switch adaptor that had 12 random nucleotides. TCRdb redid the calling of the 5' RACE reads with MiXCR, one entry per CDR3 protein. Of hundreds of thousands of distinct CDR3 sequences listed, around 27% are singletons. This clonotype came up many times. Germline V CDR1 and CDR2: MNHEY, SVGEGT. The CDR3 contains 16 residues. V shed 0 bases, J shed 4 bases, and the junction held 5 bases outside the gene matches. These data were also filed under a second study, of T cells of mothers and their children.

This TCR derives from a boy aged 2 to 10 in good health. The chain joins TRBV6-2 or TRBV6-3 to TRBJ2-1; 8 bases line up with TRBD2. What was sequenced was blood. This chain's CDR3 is CASSYSGASGYNEQFF. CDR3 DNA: TGTGCCAGCAGTTACTCAGGGGCTAGCGGGTACAATGAGCAGTTCTTC.